The 2 T cell receptor beta chains given below trace back to one sample, sequenced in a study of human T cells and chemical hapten exposure. MiXCR, applied by TCRdb to the RACE reads, yields one record per CDR3 protein. The sample contains about 82,000 distinct CDR3 sequences, around 6.7% of which appear only once. Time point defined: patch test 2, 6 weeks after DPC sensitization. This sample's treatment: therapeutic diphenylcyclopropenone sensitization with weekly scalp DPC. The sample in question was whole blood, obtained in connection with sensitization to the hapten diphenylcyclopropenone (DPC). These receptors all come from a woman aged 25 to 39 with alopecia areata. Some clones in this sample may be carry-over from other donors' samples.

There are many counts of this clonotype. The V gene is TRBV14, the J gene TRBJ2-1; TRBD1 matches at 10 bases. This CDR3 has 15 residues. V dropped 4 bases and J dropped 8; count of bases not matched to a gene: 8. Looked up from germline, CDR1 is SGHDN and CDR2 is FVKESK. Written as DNA, the CDR3 is TGTGCCAGCAGCCCGTGGGACAGGGGAACGGATGAGCAGTTCTTC. It yields the protein CASSPWDRGTDEQFF.

This clonotype turned up a few times. In nucleotides, the CDR3 is TGTGCCAGCAGTTTTACAGGGTCGAGTGGTAATTCACCCCTCCACTTT. Protein: CASSFTGSSGNSPLHF. The rearrangement links TRBV27 to TRBJ1-6; D is possibly TRBD1 (6 bases). The V and J ends lost 3 bases and 6 bases respectively, with 15 bases between them. The CDR3 runs to 16 residues. CDR1 is MNHEY and CDR2 is SMNVEV in the germline V gene (reference sequence).